This T cell receptor beta chain was recovered during a study of blood T cell repertoires in COVID-19. Clones were read by immunoSEQ multiplex PCR, and TCRdb kept only the in-frame ones, dropping some. The profile shows some 140,000 clones, 70% to 85% of them singletons. This CDR3 comprises 15 residues. V lost 4 bases and J 0 bases, leaving 10 bases between the germline ends. Germline loops: CDR1 MRHNA, CDR2 SNTAGT. The origin of this receptor is a man aged 55-75 years who had recovered from COVID-19. The chain has TRBV6-4 and TRBJ2-1, with D possibly being TRBD1 (6 bases). The sample consisted of peripheral blood. The CDR3 sequence is CASSADRSSYNEQFF. In DNA form, the CDR3 reads TGTGCCAGCAGTGCTGACAGGAGCTCCTACAATGAGCAGTTCTTC.